One and the same sample provided the 20 T cell receptor beta chains below, sequenced in a study of STAT5B mutations in CD4+ large granular lymphocyte leukemia. The repertoire was sequenced with immunoSEQ multiplex PCR; TCRdb's copy has only in-frame clones and lacks some. The table lists some 40,000 clones, approximately 85% of them singletons. Sequenced material: CD4+ T cells from blood buffy coats. The receptors were sampled from a human donor in good health.

V usage is TRBV4-2 and J usage is TRBJ2-3, with D possibly being TRBD1 (6 bases). Germline V gives CDR1 LGHNA, CDR2 YNFKEQ. Deletions cut 4 bases from V and 2 bases from J, with 13 bases between. The CDR3 contains 15 residues. CDR3: CASSPRQDFTDTQYF. CDR3 nucleotide sequence: TGTGCCAGCAGCCCCCGACAGGACTTCACAGATACGCAGTATTTT.

The chain uses TRBV7-9 and TRBJ1-1, with 8 bases identical to TRBD1. Germline V lookup: CDR1 SEHNR, CDR2 FQNEAQ (reference sequence). Trimming took 5 bases from V and 0 from J; bases not matched to a gene: 11. This CDR3 is 17 amino acids long. As DNA, the CDR3 is TGTGCCAGCAGCCCGAAATACAGGGGGGACATGAACACTGAAGCTTTCTTT. Translation gives CASSPKYRGDMNTEAFF.

This clone was counted a single time. The chain links TRBV29-1 to TRBJ2-2; TRBD2 might be the D (6 bases). This CDR3 spans 15 amino acids. Germline V gene lookup returns CDR1 SQVTM and CDR2 ANQGSEA. The V end lost 5 bases, the J end lost 1 base, and 14 bases lay between the germline ends. CDR3 sequence reads: CSVRRDSGNTGELFF. CDR3 coding DNA: TGCAGCGTTCGCCGGGACTCCGGGAACACCGGGGAGCTGTTTTTT.

The rearrangement links TRBV5-1 to TRBJ2-6; D unresolved. The CDR3 totals 17 residues. Looked up from germline, CDR1 is SGHRS and CDR2 is YFSETQ. V was cut by 0 bases and J by 0 bases, with 10 bases left in between. The CDR3 DNA sequence: TGCGCCAGCAGCTTGGAACCCACCAGCTCTGGGGCCAACGTCCTGACTTTC. This translates into CASSLEPTSSGANVLTF.

The table lists this clone with a count of one. This sequence joins TRBV27 and TRBJ2-5; 8 bases align to TRBD1. CDR3 length: 15 amino acids. Trimming cost V 2 bases and J 7 bases; bases outside gene matches: 9. Germline lookup yields CDR1 MNHEY and CDR2 SMNVEV (reference sequence). Here the CDR3 reads CASSLENRGKMTQYF. CDR3 nucleotides: TGTGCCAGCAGTTTAGAAAACAGGGGGAAGATGACCCAGTACTTC.

The rearrangement uses TRBV4-3 and TRBJ2-7, with D perhaps TRBD1 (6 bases). Germline V lookup: CDR1 LGHNA, CDR2 YSLEER. The CDR3 length is 14 residues. Trimming shortened V by 3 bases and J by 4 bases, and 13 bases separated the two germline ends. In DNA, the CDR3 is TGCGCCAGCAGCCACGCCCAGGGGAATTACGAGCAGTACTTC. It codes for CASSHAQGNYEQYF.

The J gene is TRBJ1-5, the V gene TRBV29-1, with TRBD1 identical over 8 bases. V lost 4 bases, J lost 9 bases, and 11 bases stayed unmatched. The CDR3 is 14 amino acids. Germline values: CDR1 SQVTM, CDR2 ANQGSEA. DNA of the CDR3: TGCAGCGTTGTGGGCCTGGACAGGGATGCGCCCCAGCATTTT. It translates to CSVVGLDRDAPQHF.

The chain recombines TRBV5-1 with TRBJ2-7; 8 bases align to TRBD1. This CDR3 has 13 amino acids. J lost 5 bases, V lost 4 bases, and 5 bases had no gene match. The germline V gene has CDR1 SGHRS and CDR2 YFSETQ. CDR3 DNA sequence: TGCGCCAGCAGCAGGGACAGGATTAACGAGCAGTACTTC. Translated, it gives CASSRDRINEQYF.

In this sample, this clone turned up a few times. The genes are TRBV30 and TRBJ1-4; possibly TRBD1 for D (5 bases). The CDR3 has 13 residues. Trimming removed 2 bases at V and 7 bases at J, with 11 bases between. Germline V gene lookup returns CDR1 GTSNPN and CDR2 SVGIG (reference sequence). CDR3 protein: CAWSPRGTEKLFF. As DNA, the CDR3 is TGTGCCTGGAGTCCAAGGGGTACTGAAAAACTGTTTTTT.

The rearrangement links TRBV27 to TRBJ2-5; 11 bases are a match to TRBD2. The V and J ends lost 6 bases and 5 bases, in that order; junction bases with no gene match: 11. Looked up from germline, CDR1 is MNHEY and CDR2 is SMNVEV (reference sequence). The length of the CDR3 is 16 residues. The CDR3 spells CASSQGLAGGQETQYF. The CDR3 nucleotides are TGTGCCAGCAGCCAGGGCCTAGCGGGGGGCCAGGAGACCCAGTACTTC.

The chain is built from TRBV15 and TRBJ1-5, with D maybe TRBD1 (6 bases). The V gene lost 5 bases and the J gene lost 1 base, with 18 bases spanning the gap. Germline V gene data show CDR1 as LNHNV and CDR2 as YYDKDF (reference sequence). The CDR3 is 17 residues long. CDR3 region: CATSDGGGSWSNQPQHF. CDR3 DNA sequence: TGTGCCACCAGCGACGGAGGGGGATCTTGGAGCAATCAGCCCCAGCATTTT. Together with reference TRBV15 and TRBJ1-5, the CDR3 gives the full variable domain: DAMVIQNPRYQVTQFGKPVTLSCSQTLNHNVMYWYQQKSSQAPKLLFHYYDKDFNNEADTPDNFQSRRPNTSFCFLDIRSPGLGDTAMYLCATSDGGGSWSNQPQHFGDGTRLSIL.

This chain joins TRBV9 and TRBJ2-7; D remains ambiguous. V lost 0 bases, J lost 3 bases, and 10 bases lay in between. The CDR3 length is 14 residues. Germline assignment: CDR1 SGDLS and CDR2 YYNGEE. The CDR3 protein is CASSVGPGSYEQYF. CDR3 DNA: TGTGCCAGCAGCGTAGGTCCAGGTAGCTACGAGCAGTACTTC.

This chain uses TRBV5-3 with TRBJ2-7; tentatively, D is TRBD2 (7 bases). TRBV5-3 carries the ORF label, with uncertain function. Trimming left V 4 bases short and J 3 bases short, with 26 bases between. This CDR3 spans 18 amino acids. Here the CDR3 DNA reads TGTGCCAGAAGCCCCCAGGATCGGGGGGCGATAATCGTCTACGAGCAGTACTTC. It encodes CARSPQDRGAIIVYEQYF.

The chain has TRBV27 and TRBJ1-5, with 7 bases that match TRBD1. V dropped 6 bases and J dropped 3; count of bases not matched to a gene: 5. The germline V gene has CDR1 MNHEY and CDR2 SMNVEV (reference sequence). This CDR3 is built from 14 residues. The CDR3 spells CASRAGQVNQPQHF. The DNA for the CDR3 is TGTGCCAGCAGGGCCGGACAGGTCAATCAGCCCCAGCATTTT.

The rearrangement uses TRBV19 and TRBJ2-2; 7 bases are shared with TRBD2. Germline loops: CDR1 LNHDA, CDR2 SQIVND (reference sequence). Unmatched junction bases numbered 5, after V lost 7 bases and J lost 0 bases. The CDR3 consists of 15 residues. The CDR3 here is CASITSGANTGELFF. In DNA, the CDR3 is TGTGCCAGTATAACAAGCGGGGCGAACACCGGGGAGCTGTTTTTT.

The J gene is TRBJ1-1, the V gene TRBV5-1, with 7 bases aligning to TRBD1. Looked up from germline, CDR1 is SGHRS and CDR2 is YFSETQ. This CDR3 contains 13 residues. V dropped 4 bases and J dropped 3; count of bases not matched to a gene: 3. The CDR3 protein is CASSATGDTEAFF. The CDR3, as DNA: TGCGCCAGCAGCGCAACAGGGGACACTGAAGCTTTCTTT.

This clone occurred a few times. This chain uses TRBV5-5 with TRBJ1-2, with 8 bases fitting TRBD1. This CDR3 has 18 amino acids. J gave up 5 bases and V 2 bases, and 17 bases lay outside the gene matches. Germline V CDR1 and CDR2: SGHKS, YYEKEE (reference sequence). The CDR3 sequence: CASSFRGQVGLRGYGYTF. In nucleotides, the CDR3 is TGTGCCAGCAGCTTCCGGGGACAGGTGGGACTAAGGGGGTATGGCTACACCTTC.

V is TRBV7-3 and J is TRBJ2-1; maybe TRBD2 (5 bases). CDR3 length: 13 amino acids. CDR1 and CDR2 from the germline V gene are SGHTA and FQGTGA. V lost 4 bases and J 5 bases, leaving 9 bases between the germline ends. This chain's CDR3 is CASSSGNNNEQFF. CDR3 nucleotide sequence: TGTGCCAGCAGCTCGGGGAACAACAATGAGCAGTTCTTC.

The gene calls are TRBV9 and TRBJ1-4, with a weak D call TRBD1 (5 bases). The ends were cut back, 2 bases at V and 6 bases at J, with 11 bases in the middle. The V gene's germline CDR1 is SGDLS and CDR2 YYNGEE. There are 14 residues in the CDR3. The CDR3 protein is CASSVGTRDEKLFF. DNA for the CDR3: TGTGCCAGCAGCGTCGGGACCCGGGATGAAAAACTGTTTTTT.

The V and J genes are TRBV2 and TRBJ2-2; 7 bases line up with TRBD2. From germline, CDR1 is SNHLY and CDR2 FYNNEI. This CDR3 region has 15 residues. With V trimmed by 8 bases and J by 4 bases, 10 bases remained unmatched. CDR3 residues: CASQKAGTGTGELFF. CDR3 bases: TGTGCCAGCCAGAAAGCGGGAACAGGCACCGGGGAGCTGTTTTTT.